This T cell receptor beta chain was identified in a study of cytomegalovirus exposure and HLA in healthy donors. The CDR3 is 15 amino acids. In germline, CDR1 is MNHEY, CDR2 SVGAGI. Unmatched junction bases numbered 1, after V lost 1 base and J lost 6 bases. Measured with immunoSEQ multiplex PCR; TCRdb has only the in-frame clones, and not every one. The data show approximately 82,000 clones, approximately 93% seen once. This clone was counted once. At the DNA level, this CDR3 is encoded by other sequences in the same sample as well. The source of this sequence is a man aged 18-30 years in good health and CMV-seronegative. V and J are TRBV6-5 and TRBJ2-2; 11 bases fit TRBD2. The sequencing sample was made of PBMCs. The CDR3, as DNA: TGTGCCAGCAGTTACTTAGCGGGAGGGCCCGGGGAGCTGTTTTTT. It specifies CASSYLAGGPGELFF.